The rows below give T cell receptor beta chains drawn from one sample of a study of CD8+ T cells in alopecia areata. Repertoires were generated with immunoSEQ multiplex PCR, while TCRdb's copy carries only in-frame clones and drops some. The sample has fewer than 250,000 clones, 60% seen once; the top ten hold 0.85% to 1.3%. Sequenced here: CD4+ T cells sorted from blood, sampled at week 24, from a patient treated with tofacitinib. These TCRs come from a human donor with alopecia areata. Both conserved end residues are part of each CDR3. D genes are given only for firm matches. Some rows have no size entry. The others give once, few or many, or a class for an expanded clone.

>TRBV11-2|-|-|TRBJ2-3
TGTGCCAGCAGCTTAGCCGCAGGCATAAGCACAGATACGCAGTATTTT
CASSLAAGISTDTQYF
>TRBV20-1|-|-|TRBJ1-1
TGCAGCCCCAACAGGGAAGGTGAAGCTTTCTTT
CSPNREGEAFF
>TRBV25-1|-|-|TRBJ1-6
TGTGCCACCGGCGGGGTGGGTTCACCCCTCCACTTT
CATGGVGSPLHF
>TRBV30|-|-|TRBJ1-2
TGTGCCTGGAGTGTAGTGGGGGGCAACTATGGCTACACCTTC
CAWSVVGGNYGYTF
>TRBV29-1|TRBD2|-|TRBJ2-4
TGCAGCGTTCGGGCTAGCGGGGCGAACATTCAGTACTTC
CSVRASGANIQYF
>TRBV2|-|-|TRBJ2-3
TGTGCCAGCACCCCATGGATGGGGGGCCCTAGCACAGATACGCAGTATTTT
CASTPWMGGPSTDTQYF
>TRBV6-6|-|-|TRBJ1-6
TGTGCCAGCACCCTCCCTCCTCGGGGTTCACCCCTCCACTTT
CASTLPPRGSPLHF
>TRBV27|-|-|TRBJ1-2
TGTGCCAGCAGTGCGTCCGGGAGCCCTAACTATGGCTACACCTTC
CASSASGSPNYGYTF
>TRBV11-2|TRBD1|-|TRBJ1-1
TGTGCCAGCAGCATTAGACAGGGAATATCTGAAGCTTTCTTT
CASSIRQGISEAFF
>TRBV29-1|TRBD1|-|TRBJ1-1
TGCAGCGTTCAGGGTTGGACAGGGGATACTGAAGCTTTCTTT
CSVQGWTGDTEAFF
>TRBV15|-|-|TRBJ2-3
TGTGCCACCAGCATCACACGGACAGATACGCAGTATTTT
CATSITRTDTQYF
>TRBV29-1|-|few|TRBJ1-5
TGCAGCGTTGGGGGAGATGGGCAGCCCCAGCATTTT
CSVGGDGQPQHF
>TRBV29-1|-|-|TRBJ2-5
TGCAGCGTTGAAGATCTTCTCCCCCCAGAGACCCAGTACTTC
CSVEDLLPPETQYF